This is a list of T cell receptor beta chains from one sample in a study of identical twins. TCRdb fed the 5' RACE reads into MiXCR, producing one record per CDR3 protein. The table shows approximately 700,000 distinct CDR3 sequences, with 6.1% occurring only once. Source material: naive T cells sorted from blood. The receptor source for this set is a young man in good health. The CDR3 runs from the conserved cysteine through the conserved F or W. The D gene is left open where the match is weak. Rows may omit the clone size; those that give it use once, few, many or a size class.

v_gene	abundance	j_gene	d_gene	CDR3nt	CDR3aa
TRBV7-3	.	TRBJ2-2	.	TGTGCCAGCAGCTTCACACCGGTCTCGGGCAGCCAGAACACCGGGGAGCTGTTTTTT	CASSFTPVSGSQNTGELFF
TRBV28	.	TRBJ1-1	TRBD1	TGTGCCAGCAGTTACAGGGGCGGCATGAACACTGAAGCTTTCTTT	CASSYRGGMNTEAFF
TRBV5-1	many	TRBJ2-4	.	TGCGCCAGCAGCCACGACAGGTTGGGCAAAAACATTCAGTACTTC	CASSHDRLGKNIQYF
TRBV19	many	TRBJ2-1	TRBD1	TGTGCCAGTAGTACGCGACAGGGGGTAAATGAGCAGTTCTTC	CASSTRQGVNEQFF
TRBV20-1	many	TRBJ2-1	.	TGCAGTGCTCCCCGGGACGTCCGTAAACGCAATGAGCAGTTCTTC	CSAPRDVRKRNEQFF
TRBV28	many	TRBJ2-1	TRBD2	TGTGCCAGCAGTTTCGGGCTAGCGGGGGAGTATGAGCAGTTCTTC	CASSFGLAGEYEQFF
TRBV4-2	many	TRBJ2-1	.	TGTGCCAGCAGCGAACGGGGTAGGAATGAGCAGTTCTTC	CASSERGRNEQFF
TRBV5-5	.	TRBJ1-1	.	TGTGCCAGCAGACCCGGGGGGCCGAACACTGAAGCTTTCTTT	CASRPGGPNTEAFF
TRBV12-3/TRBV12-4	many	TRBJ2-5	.	TGTGCCAGCAGTTTCCGGAGAGAAGAGACCCAGTACTTC	CASSFRREETQYF
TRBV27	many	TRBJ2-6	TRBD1	TGTGCCAGCGGAAAACGGGACAGGGGAATAAAAACTGGGGCCAACGTCCTGACTTTC	CASGKRDRGIKTGANVLTF
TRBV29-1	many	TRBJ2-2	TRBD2	TGCAGCGCGAGACCCGGGACTACCACCGGGGAGCTGTTTTTT	CSARPGTTTGELFF
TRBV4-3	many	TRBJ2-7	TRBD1	TGCGCCAGCAGCCAAGATTACCGGGACAGGGGAGACGAGCAGTACTTC	CASSQDYRDRGDEQYF
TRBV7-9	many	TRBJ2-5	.	TGTGCCAGCAGCTTAGGTGGGGACGGAAGAGAGACCCAGTACTTC	CASSLGGDGRETQYF
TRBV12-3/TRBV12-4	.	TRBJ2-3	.	TGTGCCAGCAGGGCGACAATCTCGAATACGCAGTATTTT	CASRATISNTQYF
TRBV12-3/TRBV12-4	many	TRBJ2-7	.	TGTGCCAGGTCCCGGGACGGGGCCTACGAGCAGTACTTC	CARSRDGAYEQYF
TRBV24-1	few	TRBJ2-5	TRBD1	TGTGCCACCAGTGATTTGAGGGACAGGGGGCAAGAGACCCAGTACTTC	CATSDLRDRGQETQYF
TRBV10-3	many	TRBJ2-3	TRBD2	TGTGCCATCAGTCTTAGCGGGAAGGGCACAGATACGCAGTATTTT	CAISLSGKGTDTQYF
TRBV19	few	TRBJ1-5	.	TGTGCCAGTAGTATCAACAGGGGCAATCAGCCCCAGCATTTT	CASSINRGNQPQHF
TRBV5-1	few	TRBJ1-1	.	TGCGCCAGCAGCTTGGGTTACGACACTACCGACACTGAAGCTTTCTTT	CASSLGYDTTDTEAFF
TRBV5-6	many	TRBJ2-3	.	TGTGCCAGCAGCTTACAGGGCCGTGCAGATACGCAGTATTTT	CASSLQGRADTQYF
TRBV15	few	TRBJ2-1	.	TGTGCCACCAGCAGAGATGCAAGCGCTAAGGATGAGCAGTTCTTC	CATSRDASAKDEQFF
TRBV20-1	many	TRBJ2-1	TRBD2	TGCAGTGCCCTGGGACTAGCGGGAGGGAGGGGGACACATCGGGAGCAGTTCTTC	CSALGLAGGRGTHREQFF
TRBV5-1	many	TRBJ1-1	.	TGCGCCAGCAGCTTGGAAAAGGAAGCTTTCTTT	CASSLEKEAFF
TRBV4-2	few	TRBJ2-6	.	TGTGCCAGCAGCCCGGATCGGGGGACCACTGGGGCCAACGTCCTGACTTTC	CASSPDRGTTGANVLTF
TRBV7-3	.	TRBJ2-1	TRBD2	TGTGCCAGCAGCCGACTAGCGCGAGGAAGCTCCTACAATGAGCAGTTCTTC	CASSRLARGSSYNEQFF
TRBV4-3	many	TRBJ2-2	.	TGCGCCAGCAGCCAAGATGAGACTTCTTCCGGGGAGCTGTTTTTT	CASSQDETSSGELFF
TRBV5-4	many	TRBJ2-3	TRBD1	TGTGCCAGCAGCGTAGGCCTCGGACAGGGGACCACAGATACGCAGTATTTT	CASSVGLGQGTTDTQYF